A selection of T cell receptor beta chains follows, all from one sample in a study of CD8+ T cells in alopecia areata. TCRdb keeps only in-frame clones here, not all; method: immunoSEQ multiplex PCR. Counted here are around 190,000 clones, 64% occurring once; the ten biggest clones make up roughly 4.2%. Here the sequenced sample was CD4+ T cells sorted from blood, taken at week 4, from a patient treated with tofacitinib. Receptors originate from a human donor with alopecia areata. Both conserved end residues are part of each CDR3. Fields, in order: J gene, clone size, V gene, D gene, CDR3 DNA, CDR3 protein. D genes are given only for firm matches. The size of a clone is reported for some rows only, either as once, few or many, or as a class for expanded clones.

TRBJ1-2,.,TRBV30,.,TGTGCCTGGTACAACGGGCATGGCTACACCTTC,CAWYNGHGYTF
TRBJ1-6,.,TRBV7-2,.,TGTGCCAGCAGCTTCTACGGACCCAACAAGCCCTCACCCCTCCACTTT,CASSFYGPNKPSPLHF
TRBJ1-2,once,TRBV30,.,TGTGCCTGGAGCCCCCCGGGGGGGCGCGTCTATGGCTACACCTTC,CAWSPPGGRVYGYTF
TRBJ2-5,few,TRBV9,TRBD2,TGTGCCAGCAGCGTAGCCCTAGCGGGGGGCTCGGGGCAAGAGACCCAGTACTTC,CASSVALAGGSGQETQYF
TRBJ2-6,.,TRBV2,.,TGTGCCAGCACTACTGGGGCCAACGTCCTGACTTTC,CASTTGANVLTF
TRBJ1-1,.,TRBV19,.,TGTGCCAGTAGTACGGGACAAACCACTGAAGCTTTCTTT,CASSTGQTTEAFF
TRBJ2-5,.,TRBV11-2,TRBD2,TGTGCCAGCAGCTTAGGTAGCGGGGGGGGAGAGACCCAGTACTTC,CASSLGSGGGETQYF
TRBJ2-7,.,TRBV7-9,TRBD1,TGTGCCAGCAGCTCTCCCGGGACAGGGTTCTCCGAGCAGTACTTC,CASSSPGTGFSEQYF
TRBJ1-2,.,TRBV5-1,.,TGCGCCAGCAGCCCGACGGAGGGTGGCTATGGCTACACCTTC,CASSPTEGGYGYTF
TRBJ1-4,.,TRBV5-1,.,TGCGCCAGCAGCTCTGCCCTGAATGAAAAACTGTTTTTT,CASSSALNEKLFF
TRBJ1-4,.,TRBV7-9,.,TGTGCCAGCAGCTTAGGAATGGGCCTCTCACTGTTTTTT,CASSLGMGLSLFF
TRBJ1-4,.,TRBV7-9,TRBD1,TGTGCCAGCAGCCGAGGACAGGTTAATGAAAAACTGTTTTTT,CASSRGQVNEKLFF
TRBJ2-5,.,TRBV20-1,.,TGCAGTGCTAGCTTAAAGACCCAGTACTTC,CSASLKTQYF
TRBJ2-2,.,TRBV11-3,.,TGTGCCAGCAGCTTAGTCCCCGGTGGGGAGCTGTTTTTT,CASSLVPGGELFF
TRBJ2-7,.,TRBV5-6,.,TGTGCCAGCAGCCTGGAGGTGGGGTACGAGCAGTACTTC,CASSLEVGYEQYF
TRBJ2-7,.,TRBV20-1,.,TGCAGTGCTTCGAGATCCTACGAGCAGTACTTC,CSASRSYEQYF
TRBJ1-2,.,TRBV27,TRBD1,TGTGCCAGCAGTCAGGACAGGGACTATGGCTACACCTTC,CASSQDRDYGYTF
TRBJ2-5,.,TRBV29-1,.,TGCAGCGTTGAGAGGGCGGGGGAGACCCAGTACTTC,CSVERAGETQYF
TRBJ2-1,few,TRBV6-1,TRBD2,TGTGCCAGCAAACTAGCGGGGGGCAATGAGCAGTTCTTC,CASKLAGGNEQFF
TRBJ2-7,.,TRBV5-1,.,TGCGCCAGCAGCTTGGAATCCTCCAGTACCCCCTACGAGCAGTACTTC,CASSLESSSTPYEQYF
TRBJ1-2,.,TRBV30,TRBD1,TGTGCCTGGAGTGTAAAGGGGGCACATCATGGCTACACCTTC,CAWSVKGAHHGYTF
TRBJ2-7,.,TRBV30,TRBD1,TGTGCCTGCACCCGGGACAGGGGGCTCGAGCAGTACTTC,CACTRDRGLEQYF
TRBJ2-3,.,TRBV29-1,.,TGCAGCGTTGATTCGGAGGGAACTCGCACAGATACGCAGTATTTT,CSVDSEGTRTDTQYF